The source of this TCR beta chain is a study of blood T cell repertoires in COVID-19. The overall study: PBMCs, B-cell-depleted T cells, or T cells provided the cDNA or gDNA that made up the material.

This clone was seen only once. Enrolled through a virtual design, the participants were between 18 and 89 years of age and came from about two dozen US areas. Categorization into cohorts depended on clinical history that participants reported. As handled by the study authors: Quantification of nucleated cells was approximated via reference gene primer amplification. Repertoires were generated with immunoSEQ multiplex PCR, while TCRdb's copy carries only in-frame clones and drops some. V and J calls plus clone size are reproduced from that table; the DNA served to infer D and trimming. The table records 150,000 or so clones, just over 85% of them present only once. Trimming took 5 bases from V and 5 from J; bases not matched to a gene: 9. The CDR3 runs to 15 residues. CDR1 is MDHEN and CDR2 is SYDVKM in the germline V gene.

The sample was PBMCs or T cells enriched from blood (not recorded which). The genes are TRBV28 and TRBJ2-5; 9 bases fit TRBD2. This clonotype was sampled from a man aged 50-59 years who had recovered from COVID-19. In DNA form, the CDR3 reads TGTGCCAGCAGTCCCCAGGTGGCGGGGGGGGAGACCCAGTACTTC. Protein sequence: CASSPQVAGGETQYF.